The 10 T cell receptor beta chains below were found in one sample sequenced in a study of T cell responses to AZD1222 COVID-19 vaccine. Clones were read by immunoSEQ multiplex PCR, and TCRdb kept only the in-frame ones, dropping some. The sample lists approximately 150,000 clones; 80% to 95% were seen once. The specimen was peripheral blood, collected 28 days after the second AZD1222 dose. These TCRs come from an adult who received the AZD1222 COVID-19 vaccine.

This rearrangement joins TRBV25-1 to TRBJ1-2; TRBD1 might be the D (5 bases). The V end was cut by 3 bases, the J end by 6 bases, with 8 bases between. This CDR3 contains 12 residues. Germline CDR1 reads MGHDK; CDR2 reads SYGVNS. The CDR3 nucleotides are TGTGCCAGCAGTGACTCAGGGCATGGCTACACCTTC. Translation gives CASSDSGHGYTF.

The rearrangement uses TRBV28 and TRBJ2-7; 9 bases align to TRBD1. V lost 6 bases to trimming and J lost 2 bases; unmatched junction nucleotides: 2. From germline, CDR1 is MDHEN and CDR2 SYDVKM. CDR3 length: 13 residues. In DNA form, the CDR3 reads TGTGCCAGCAGGCGACAGGGGGCCTACGAGCAGTACTTC. Encoded protein: CASRRQGAYEQYF.

The rearrangement uses TRBV5-4 and TRBJ1-1, with D unclear. CDR1 SGHNT and CDR2 YYREEE come from the germline V gene (reference sequence). The CDR3 spans 13 residues. Trimming left V 4 bases short and J 1 base short, with 8 bases between. The CDR3 here is CASSPSQNTEAFF. In DNA, the CDR3 is TGTGCCAGCAGCCCATCACAGAACACTGAAGCTTTCTTT.

The chain employs TRBV6-5 and TRBJ1-1; a weak D match, TRBD1 (5 bases). The V end was cut by 0 bases, the J end by 5 bases, with 10 bases between. From germline, CDR1 is MNHEY and CDR2 SVGAGI. The CDR3 has 14 amino acids. CDR3 nucleotide sequence: TGTGCCAGCAGTTACTCGGCCGGGGGGACTGAAGCTTTCTTT. This translates into CASSYSAGGTEAFF.

This chain connects TRBV2 to TRBJ2-2, with D hard to call. The germline V and J ends were trimmed by 2 bases and 1 base, with 2 bases remaining between them. CDR3 length: 13 residues. The germline V gene encodes CDR1 SNHLY and CDR2 FYNNEI. The CDR3 here is CASSEQNTGELFF. The CDR3 DNA reads TGTGCCAGCAGTGAACAGAACACCGGGGAGCTGTTTTTT.

The chain couples TRBV11-2 to TRBJ1-1; no clear D. The CDR3 is made up of 14 amino acids. The V gene lost 0 bases and the J gene lost 7 bases, with 12 bases spanning the gap. Germline CDR1 and CDR2: SGHAT and FQNNGV. DNA for the CDR3: TGTGCCAGCAGCTTAGATCGGTGGGCGGGTGAAGCTTTCTTT. It specifies CASSLDRWAGEAFF.

The chain carries TRBV5-6 and TRBJ1-1, with 8 bases lining up with TRBD1. V trimming: 4 bases; J trimming: 4 bases; junction bases outside the gene matches: 6. The CDR3 runs to 14 residues. Germline V gene lookup returns CDR1 SGHDT and CDR2 YYEEEE. CDR3 residues: CASSATGGGTEAFF. Here the CDR3 DNA reads TGTGCCAGCAGCGCCACAGGGGGGGGCACTGAAGCTTTCTTT.

The chain carries TRBV6-5 and TRBJ2-7, with D perhaps TRBD2 (6 bases). This CDR3 region has 14 residues. Germline lookup yields CDR1 MNHEY and CDR2 SVGAGI. V was trimmed by 0 bases and J by 0 bases, leaving 6 bases between them. As DNA, the CDR3 is TGTGCCAGCAGTTACTCGGACTACTCCTACGAGCAGTACTTC. This gives the protein CASSYSDYSYEQYF.

The chain is built from TRBV6-2 or TRBV6-3 and TRBJ2-3, with a possible D match to TRBD2 (5 bases). V was cut by 5 bases and J by 0 bases, with 12 bases left in between. Germline V gives CDR1 MNHEY, CDR2 SVGEGT. This CDR3 contains 15 residues. CDR3 nucleotides: TGTGCCAGCAGTCTCCTGAGCGGCAGCACAGATACGCAGTATTTT. Protein sequence: CASSLLSGSTDTQYF.

The chain combines TRBV3-1 (or the pseudogene TRBV3-2) with TRBJ1-1; no clear D gene. Germline V gene lookup returns CDR1 LGHDT and CDR2 YNNKEL (reference sequence). V shed 1 base and J shed 5 bases, with 11 bases lying between them. The CDR3 runs 14 residues. The CDR3 loop is CASSQVRSLTEAFF. The CDR3 DNA follows: TGTGCCAGCAGCCAAGTGCGCAGCCTAACTGAAGCTTTCTTT.